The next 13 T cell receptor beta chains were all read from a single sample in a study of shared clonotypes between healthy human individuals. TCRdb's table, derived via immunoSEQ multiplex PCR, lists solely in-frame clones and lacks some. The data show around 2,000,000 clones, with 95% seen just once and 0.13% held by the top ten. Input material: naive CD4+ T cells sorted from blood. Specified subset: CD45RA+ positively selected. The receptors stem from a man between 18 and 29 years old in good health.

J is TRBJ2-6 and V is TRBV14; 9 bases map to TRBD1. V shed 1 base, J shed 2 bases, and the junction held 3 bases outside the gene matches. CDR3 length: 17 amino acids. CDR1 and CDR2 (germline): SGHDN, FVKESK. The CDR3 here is CASSQGYRGPGANVLTF. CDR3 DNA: TGTGCCAGCAGCCAAGGATACAGGGGGCCTGGGGCCAACGTCCTGACTTTC.

DNA for the CDR3: TGTGCCATTTGGAATAACTATGGCTACACCTTC. This translates into CAIWNNYGYTF. The V and J genes are TRBV28 and TRBJ1-2; D not certain. Germline CDR1 is MDHEN and CDR2 is SYDVKM. V shed 10 bases and J shed 1 base, with 7 bases lying between them. The CDR3 is made up of 11 amino acids.

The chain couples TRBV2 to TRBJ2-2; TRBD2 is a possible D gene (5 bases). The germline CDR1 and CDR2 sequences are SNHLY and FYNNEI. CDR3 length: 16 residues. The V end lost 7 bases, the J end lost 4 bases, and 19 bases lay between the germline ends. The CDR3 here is CASIEGRLVGTGELFF. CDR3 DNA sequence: TGTGCCAGCATTGAGGGAAGGCTTGTGGGCACCGGGGAGCTGTTTTTT.

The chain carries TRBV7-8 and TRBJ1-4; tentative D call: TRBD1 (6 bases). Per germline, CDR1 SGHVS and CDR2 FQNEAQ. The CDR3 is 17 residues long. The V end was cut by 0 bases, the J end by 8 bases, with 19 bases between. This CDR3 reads CASSLASITGTEEKLFF. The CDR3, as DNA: TGTGCCAGCAGCTTAGCTTCAATTACAGGGACTGAGGAAAAACTGTTTTTT.

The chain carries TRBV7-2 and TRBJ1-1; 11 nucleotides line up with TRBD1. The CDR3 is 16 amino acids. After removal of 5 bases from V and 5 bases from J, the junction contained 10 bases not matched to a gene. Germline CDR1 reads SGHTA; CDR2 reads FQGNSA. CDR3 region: CASSASGQGAKTEAFF. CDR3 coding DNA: TGTGCCAGCAGCGCGTCTGGACAGGGGGCAAAGACTGAAGCTTTCTTT.

This CDR3 is CASSSGVYGYTF. As DNA, the CDR3 is TGTGCCAGCAGTTCAGGGGTCTATGGCTACACCTTC. The chain combines TRBV6-5 with TRBJ1-2; perhaps TRBD1 as D (6 bases). The CDR3 has 12 residues. Germline V gives CDR1 MNHEY, CDR2 SVGAGI. Deletions cut 4 bases from V and 4 bases from J, with 7 bases between.

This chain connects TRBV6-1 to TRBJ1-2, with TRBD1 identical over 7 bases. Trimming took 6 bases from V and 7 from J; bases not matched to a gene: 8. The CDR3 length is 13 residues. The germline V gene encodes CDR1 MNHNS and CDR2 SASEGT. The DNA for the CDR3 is TGTGCCAGCAGGGATACAGGGGCTGGTGGCTACACCTTC. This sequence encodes CASRDTGAGGYTF.

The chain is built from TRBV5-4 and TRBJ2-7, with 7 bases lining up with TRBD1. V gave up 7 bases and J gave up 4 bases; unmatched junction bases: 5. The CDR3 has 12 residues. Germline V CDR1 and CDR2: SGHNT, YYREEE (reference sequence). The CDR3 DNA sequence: TGTGCCAGCGGTCAGGACAGGTACGAGCAGTACTTC. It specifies CASGQDRYEQYF.

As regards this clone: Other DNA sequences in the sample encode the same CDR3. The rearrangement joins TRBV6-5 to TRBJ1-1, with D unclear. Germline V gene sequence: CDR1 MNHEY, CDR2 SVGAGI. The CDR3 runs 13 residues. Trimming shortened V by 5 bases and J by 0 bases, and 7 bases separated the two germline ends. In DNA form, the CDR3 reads TGTGCCAGCAGTCGGACCGTGAACACTGAAGCTTTCTTT. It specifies CASSRTVNTEAFF.

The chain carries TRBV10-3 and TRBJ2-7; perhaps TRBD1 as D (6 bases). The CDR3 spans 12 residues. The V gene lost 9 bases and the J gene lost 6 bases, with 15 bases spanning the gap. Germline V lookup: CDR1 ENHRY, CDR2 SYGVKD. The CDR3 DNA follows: TGTGCCATGAGTAACACAGGGTCCGAGCAGTACTTC. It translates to CAMSNTGSEQYF.

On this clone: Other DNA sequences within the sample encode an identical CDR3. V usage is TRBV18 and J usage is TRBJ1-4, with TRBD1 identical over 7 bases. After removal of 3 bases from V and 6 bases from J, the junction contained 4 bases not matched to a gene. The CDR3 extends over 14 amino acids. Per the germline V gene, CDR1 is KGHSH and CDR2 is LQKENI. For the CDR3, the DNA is TGTGCCAGCTCACCTCGGCAGGGGGATGAAAAACTGTTTTTT. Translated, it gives CASSPRQGDEKLFF.

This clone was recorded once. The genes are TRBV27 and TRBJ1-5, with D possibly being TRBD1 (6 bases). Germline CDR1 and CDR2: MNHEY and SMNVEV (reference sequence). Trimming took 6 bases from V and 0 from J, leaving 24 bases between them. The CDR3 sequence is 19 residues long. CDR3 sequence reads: CASSLGDPGTSYSNQPQHF. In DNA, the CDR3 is TGTGCCAGCAGCCTCGGAGACCCCGGGACAAGTTATAGCAATCAGCCCCAGCATTTT.

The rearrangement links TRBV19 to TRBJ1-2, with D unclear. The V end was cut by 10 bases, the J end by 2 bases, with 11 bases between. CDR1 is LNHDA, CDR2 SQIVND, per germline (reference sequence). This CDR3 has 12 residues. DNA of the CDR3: TGTGCCACCAAGTCCCGAAACTATGGCTACACCTTC. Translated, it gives CATKSRNYGYTF.